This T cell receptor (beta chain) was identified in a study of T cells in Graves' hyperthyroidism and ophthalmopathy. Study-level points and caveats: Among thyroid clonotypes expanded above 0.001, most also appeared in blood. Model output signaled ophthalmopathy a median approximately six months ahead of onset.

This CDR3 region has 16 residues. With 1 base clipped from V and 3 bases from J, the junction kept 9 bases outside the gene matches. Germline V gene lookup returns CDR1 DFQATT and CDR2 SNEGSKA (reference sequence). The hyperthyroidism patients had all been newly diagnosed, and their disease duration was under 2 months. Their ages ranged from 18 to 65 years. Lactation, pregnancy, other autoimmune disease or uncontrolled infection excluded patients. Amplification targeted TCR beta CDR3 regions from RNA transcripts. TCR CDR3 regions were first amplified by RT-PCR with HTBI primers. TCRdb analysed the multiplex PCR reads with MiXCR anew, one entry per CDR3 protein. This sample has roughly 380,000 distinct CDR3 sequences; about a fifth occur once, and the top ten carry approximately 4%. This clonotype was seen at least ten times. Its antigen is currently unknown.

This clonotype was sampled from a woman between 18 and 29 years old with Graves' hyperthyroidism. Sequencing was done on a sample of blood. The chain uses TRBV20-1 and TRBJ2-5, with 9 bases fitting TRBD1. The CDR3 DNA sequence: TGCAGTGCTAGAGCGGGGACAGGGAAAGTGGAAGAGACCCAGTACTTC. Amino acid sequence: CSARAGTGKVEETQYF.